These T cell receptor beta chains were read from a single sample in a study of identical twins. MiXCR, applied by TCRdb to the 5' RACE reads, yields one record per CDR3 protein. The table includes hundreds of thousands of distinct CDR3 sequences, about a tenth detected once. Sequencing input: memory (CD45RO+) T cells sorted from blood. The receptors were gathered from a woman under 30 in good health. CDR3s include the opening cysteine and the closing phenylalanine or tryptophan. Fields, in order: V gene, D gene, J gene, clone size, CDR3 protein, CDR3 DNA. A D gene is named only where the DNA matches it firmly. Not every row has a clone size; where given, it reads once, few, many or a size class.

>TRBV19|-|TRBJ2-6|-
CASRPKQSSGANVLTF
TGTGCCAGTAGGCCAAAACAGAGCTCTGGGGCCAACGTCCTGACTTTC
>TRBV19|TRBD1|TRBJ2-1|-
CASSSPPGQGAPTYNEQFF
TGTGCCAGTAGTAGTCCCCCCGGACAGGGGGCCCCCACCTACAATGAGCAGTTCTTC
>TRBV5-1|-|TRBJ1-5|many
CASSLSTGANQPQHF
TGCGCCAGCAGCTTGTCCACAGGTGCCAATCAGCCCCAGCATTTT
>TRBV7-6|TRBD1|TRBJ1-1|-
CASSLAPSGQGRGTEAFF
TGTGCCAGCAGCTTAGCCCCCTCTGGACAGGGGAGAGGCACTGAAGCTTTCTTT
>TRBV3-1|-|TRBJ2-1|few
CASRPPTGPEQFF
TGTGCCAGCAGGCCACCCACCGGGCCCGAGCAGTTCTTC
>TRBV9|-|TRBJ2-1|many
CASSFVGSYNEQFF
TGTGCCAGCAGCTTCGTGGGCTCCTACAATGAGCAGTTCTTC
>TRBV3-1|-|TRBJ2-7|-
CASSLGAPSALGEQYF
TGTGCCAGCAGCTTAGGGGCCCCTAGCGCCCTAGGGGAGCAGTACTTC
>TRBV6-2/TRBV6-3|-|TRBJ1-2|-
CASMGTTNYGYTF
TGTGCCAGCATGGGGACAACTAACTATGGCTACACCTTC
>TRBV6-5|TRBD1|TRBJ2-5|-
CASSYDRVETQYF
TGTGCCAGCAGCTACGACAGGGTGGAGACCCAGTACTTC
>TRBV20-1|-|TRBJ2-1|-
CSARVPQSSYNEQFF
TGCAGTGCCCGGGTTCCCCAAAGCTCCTACAATGAGCAGTTCTTC
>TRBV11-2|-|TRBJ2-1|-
CASSSLVGEQFF
TGTGCCAGCAGCTCATTAGTTGGTGAGCAGTTCTTC
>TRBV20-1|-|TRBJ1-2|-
CSARRAADPYTF
TGCAGTGCTAGAAGAGCGGCGGATCCCTACACCTTC
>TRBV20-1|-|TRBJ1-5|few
CSASSGGVQPQHF
TGCAGTGCTAGTTCGGGGGGCGTTCAGCCCCAGCATTTT
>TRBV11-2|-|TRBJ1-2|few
CASSLDQATYGYTF
TGTGCCAGCAGCTTAGATCAGGCCACCTATGGCTACACCTTC
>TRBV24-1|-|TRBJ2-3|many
CATSDSGNTQYF
TGTGCCACCAGTGATTCGGGTAATACGCAGTATTTT
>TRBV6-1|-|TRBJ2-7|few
CASSPIGGSPLEQYF
TGTGCCAGCAGCCCCATTGGGGGATCCCCCCTGGAGCAGTACTTC